A selection of T cell receptor beta chains follows, all from one sample in a study of blood T cell repertoires in COVID-19. The protocol was immunoSEQ multiplex PCR, while the TCRdb copy is restricted to in-frame clones and leaves out a portion. In the table there are 150,000 to 200,000 clones, around 90% of which are singletons. The sample comprised peripheral blood. The receptors were sampled from an elderly woman with COVID-19, enrolled during active disease. CDR3s include the opening cysteine and the closing phenylalanine or tryptophan. Fields, in order: J gene, D gene, CDR3 length, V gene, clone size, CDR3 protein, CDR3 DNA. A D gene is named only where the DNA matches it firmly. The size of a clone is reported for some rows only, either as once, few or many, or as a class for expanded clones.

j_gene: TRBJ1-1; d_gene: .; len: 14; v_gene: TRBV11-1; abundance: .; CDR3aa: CASSLARDYTEAFF; CDR3nt: TGTGCCAGCAGCTTAGCCAGGGATTACACTGAAGCTTTCTTT
j_gene: TRBJ1-2; d_gene: TRBD1; len: 13; v_gene: TRBV7-2; abundance: .; CDR3aa: CASNIQGAYGYTF; CDR3nt: TGTGCCAGCAACATACAGGGGGCGTATGGCTACACCTTC
j_gene: TRBJ2-1; d_gene: TRBD1; len: 14; v_gene: TRBV28; abundance: .; CDR3aa: CASSGTGSYNEQFF; CDR3nt: TGTGCCAGCAGCGGGACAGGCTCCTACAATGAGCAGTTCTTC
j_gene: TRBJ2-3; d_gene: .; len: 16; v_gene: TRBV24-1; abundance: .; CDR3aa: CATSDAEAEGTDTQYF; CDR3nt: TGTGCCACCAGTGACGCCGAGGCCGAGGGCACAGATACGCAGTATTTT
j_gene: TRBJ2-5; d_gene: .; len: 14; v_gene: TRBV25-1; abundance: .; CDR3aa: CASSAARGKETQYF; CDR3nt: TGTGCCAGCAGTGCAGCCAGGGGAAAAGAGACCCAGTACTTC
j_gene: TRBJ2-2; d_gene: .; len: 14; v_gene: TRBV5-1; abundance: .; CDR3aa: CASSLDRATGELFF; CDR3nt: TGCGCCAGCAGCTTGGACAGGGCGACCGGGGAGCTGTTTTTT
j_gene: TRBJ1-5; d_gene: TRBD1; len: 14; v_gene: TRBV9; abundance: .; CDR3aa: CASSVGQGNQPQHF; CDR3nt: TGTGCCAGCAGCGTAGGACAGGGGAATCAGCCCCAGCATTTT
j_gene: TRBJ1-6; d_gene: .; len: 15; v_gene: TRBV4-3; abundance: .; CDR3aa: CASSQDLGVRSPLHF; CDR3nt: TGCGCCAGCAGCCAAGATTTGGGCGTTCGGTCACCCCTCCACTTT
j_gene: TRBJ2-2; d_gene: .; len: 14; v_gene: TRBV7-2; abundance: .; CDR3aa: CASSLEPGAGELFF; CDR3nt: TGTGCCAGCAGCTTAGAACCCGGGGCCGGGGAGCTGTTTTTT
j_gene: TRBJ2-2; d_gene: TRBD2; len: 17; v_gene: TRBV5-1; abundance: .; CDR3aa: CASSAGTSVLLDGELFF; CDR3nt: TGCGCCAGCAGCGCCGGGACTAGCGTACTACTCGATGGGGAGCTGTTTTTT
j_gene: TRBJ1-2; d_gene: .; len: 14; v_gene: TRBV9; abundance: .; CDR3aa: CASSEGIGSYGYTF; CDR3nt: TGTGCCAGCAGCGAGGGGATAGGGTCTTATGGCTACACCTTC
j_gene: TRBJ1-1; d_gene: TRBD1; len: 14; v_gene: TRBV5-1; abundance: .; CDR3aa: CASSFRQGASVAFF; CDR3nt: TGCGCCAGCAGCTTTCGACAGGGGGCGAGTGTAGCTTTCTTT
j_gene: TRBJ2-1; d_gene: TRBD1; len: 17; v_gene: TRBV5-1; abundance: .; CDR3aa: CASSLVGTGLSYNEQFF; CDR3nt: TGCGCCAGCAGCTTGGTCGGGACAGGGTTATCCTACAATGAGCAGTTCTTC
j_gene: TRBJ2-2; d_gene: .; len: 15; v_gene: TRBV19; abundance: .; CDR3aa: CASNTLGLATGELFF; CDR3nt: TGTGCCAGCAATACTCTAGGACTGGCAACCGGGGAGCTGTTTTTT
j_gene: TRBJ1-4; d_gene: .; len: 15; v_gene: TRBV15; abundance: .; CDR3aa: CATSRTRDRNEKLFF; CDR3nt: TGTGCCACCAGCAGAACGCGGGACCGGAATGAAAAACTGTTTTTT
j_gene: TRBJ1-5; d_gene: TRBD1; len: 20; v_gene: TRBV19; abundance: .; CDR3aa: CASSTSDRGYPSNSNQPQHF; CDR3nt: TGTGCCAGTAGTACCTCCGACAGGGGATATCCTTCCAATAGCAATCAGCCCCAGCATTTT
j_gene: TRBJ1-1; d_gene: .; len: 14; v_gene: TRBV7-9; abundance: .; CDR3aa: CASSSRTLNTEAFF; CDR3nt: TGTGCCAGCAGCTCGCGGACACTGAACACTGAAGCTTTCTTT
j_gene: TRBJ1-1; d_gene: .; len: 14; v_gene: TRBV6-2/TRBV6-3; abundance: .; CDR3aa: CASSPTGANTEAFF; CDR3nt: TGTGCCAGCAGTCCCACAGGAGCTAACACTGAAGCTTTCTTT
j_gene: TRBJ1-5; d_gene: TRBD1; len: 14; v_gene: TRBV5-4; abundance: .; CDR3aa: CASSLQGSNQPQHF; CDR3nt: TGTGCCAGCAGCCTACAGGGGAGCAATCAGCCCCAGCATTTT
j_gene: TRBJ1-3; d_gene: .; len: 14; v_gene: TRBV3-1/TRBV3-2; abundance: .; CDR3aa: CASSRTSSGNTIYF; CDR3nt: TGTGCCAGCAGCCGGACAAGCTCTGGAAACACCATATATTTT
j_gene: TRBJ2-1; d_gene: .; len: 15; v_gene: TRBV15; abundance: .; CDR3aa: CATSLTGRSYNEQFF; CDR3nt: TGTGCCACCAGCCTAACTGGGCGCTCCTACAATGAGCAGTTCTTC
j_gene: TRBJ1-1; d_gene: .; len: 14; v_gene: TRBV10-3; abundance: once; CDR3aa: CAINPGGLNTEAFF; CDR3nt: TGTGCCATCAACCCGGGGGGGCTGAACACTGAAGCTTTCTTT
j_gene: TRBJ1-1; d_gene: .; len: 14; v_gene: TRBV4-1; abundance: .; CDR3aa: CASSQQTVGPEAFF; CDR3nt: TGCGCCAGCAGCCAACAGACAGTGGGTCCTGAAGCTTTCTTT
j_gene: TRBJ1-1; d_gene: .; len: 14; v_gene: TRBV7-9; abundance: once; CDR3aa: CASSWMGGNTEAFF; CDR3nt: TGTGCCAGCAGTTGGATGGGGGGAAACACTGAAGCTTTCTTT
j_gene: TRBJ2-5; d_gene: TRBD2; len: 13; v_gene: TRBV5-1; abundance: .; CDR3aa: CASSLPGGETQYF; CDR3nt: TGCGCCAGCAGCTTGCCGGGAGGGGAGACCCAGTACTTC
j_gene: TRBJ1-3; d_gene: .; len: 13; v_gene: TRBV28; abundance: .; CDR3aa: CASSQGRQNTIYF; CDR3nt: TGTGCCAGCAGTCAGGGAAGGCAAAACACCATATATTTT
j_gene: TRBJ2-2; d_gene: .; len: 13; v_gene: TRBV19; abundance: .; CDR3aa: CASRTPYTGELFF; CDR3nt: TGTGCCAGTCGGACACCATACACCGGGGAGCTGTTTTTT
j_gene: TRBJ1-2; d_gene: .; len: 13; v_gene: TRBV28; abundance: .; CDR3aa: CASSLSRGSGYTF; CDR3nt: TGTGCCAGCAGTTTGAGCAGGGGAAGCGGCTACACCTTC
j_gene: TRBJ1-4; d_gene: .; len: 13; v_gene: TRBV15; abundance: once; CDR3aa: CATSRDLQEKLFF; CDR3nt: TGTGCCACCAGCAGAGATCTCCAGGAAAAACTGTTTTTT
j_gene: TRBJ2-1; d_gene: TRBD2; len: 16; v_gene: TRBV19; abundance: .; CDR3aa: CASRYTGTSGHNEQFF; CDR3nt: TGTGCCAGTAGATATACCGGGACTAGCGGACACAATGAGCAGTTCTTC
j_gene: TRBJ2-1; d_gene: TRBD2; len: 17; v_gene: TRBV7-2; abundance: .; CDR3aa: CASSLDTASGVYNEQFF; CDR3nt: TGTGCCAGCAGCTTAGATACGGCTAGCGGCGTTTACAATGAGCAGTTCTTC
j_gene: TRBJ2-3; d_gene: TRBD2; len: 12; v_gene: TRBV2; abundance: .; CDR3aa: CASSAGADTQYF; CDR3nt: TGTGCCAGCAGCGCGGGAGCCGATACGCAGTATTTT
j_gene: TRBJ1-4; d_gene: .; len: 16; v_gene: TRBV19; abundance: .; CDR3aa: CASNGWGSGGNEKLFF; CDR3nt: TGTGCCAGTAATGGGTGGGGAAGCGGCGGAAATGAAAAACTGTTTTTT